Listed below are T cell receptor beta chains from one sample, sequenced in a study of regulatory T cells in long-lasting Graves disease. TCRdb called the multiplex PCR reads again in MiXCR, with one record for every CDR3 protein. Here the sample spans 400,000 to 550,000 distinct CDR3 sequences, just under 15% being singletons. These data also formed part of another study, on T cells in Graves' hyperthyroidism and ophthalmopathy.

The sample was peripheral blood mononuclear cells (PBMCs), taken at new diagnosis, from a patient treated with antithyroid drugs. The origin of the receptors is a woman in her twenties or thirties with Graves disease. Each CDR3 is given with its conserved first and last residue. A D gene is named only where the DNA matches it firmly. For some rows the clone size is stated as once, few or many, or as a class when expanded; others skip it.

J gene	D gene	clone size	V gene	CDR3 protein
TRBJ1-2	TRBD1	-	TRBV28	CASSYTGRGLTYGYTF
TRBJ1-1	-	-	TRBV7-9	CASSLAVGGSTEAFF
TRBJ2-3	TRBD2	many	TRBV27	CASSLYRGGNTDTQYF
TRBJ2-7	-	many	TRBV10-3	CAISRGSFGEQYF
TRBJ2-3	TRBD2	many	TRBV27	CASSSSGGGVPDTQYF
TRBJ1-4	-	many	TRBV20-1	CSARDRSKGPNEKLFF
TRBJ2-2	-	many	TRBV11-2	CASSLGAGELFF
TRBJ2-7	-	many	TRBV2	CASILTTGGSYEQYF
TRBJ2-3	-	-	TRBV6-2/TRBV6-3	CASSVGLADTQYF
TRBJ2-1	TRBD2	many	TRBV11-2	CASSFEAGVSTYNEQFF
TRBJ2-3	-	-	TRBV4-1	CASSQDLAATDTQYF
TRBJ2-7	-	-	TRBV4-1	CASSPPAGRHYEQYF
TRBJ2-1	TRBD1	many	TRBV7-3	CASSPGQGNNEQFF
TRBJ2-7	TRBD1	many	TRBV27	CASSQGQAVYEQYF
TRBJ1-3	-	few	TRBV7-9	CASSSDPGNTIYF
TRBJ2-5	-	few	TRBV20-1	CSVFKETQYF
TRBJ1-2	-	few	TRBV29-1	CSVRFGDNYGYTF
TRBJ1-2	-	-	TRBV2	CASSEGPNRVGYGYTF
TRBJ2-1	TRBD1	few	TRBV7-9	CASSAGQGGYEQFF
TRBJ2-2	-	many	TRBV3-1	CASSQLEENTGELFF
TRBJ2-7	-	-	TRBV6-1	CASNRVSYEQYF
TRBJ2-1	-	many	TRBV14	CASSRINEQFF
TRBJ1-5	TRBD1	many	TRBV6-1	CASSRTGVSNQPQHF
TRBJ2-5	TRBD1	few	TRBV6-5	CASSYSGDSQETQYF
TRBJ1-1	TRBD1	few	TRBV4-1	CASSQEATGDLTEAFF
TRBJ2-7	-	many	TRBV11-2	CASSWGGLYEQYF
TRBJ2-7	-	many	TRBV20-1	CSARALRVYYEQYF
TRBJ2-7	-	many	TRBV27	CASSLSAGGGFEQYF
TRBJ2-7	-	many	TRBV5-1	CASRKEGGYEQYF
TRBJ2-7	-	many	TRBV9	CASSVNPGPYEQYF
TRBJ2-1	TRBD2	few	TRBV2	CASSDGTTNEQFF
TRBJ1-4	-	many	TRBV18	CASSPAGRQEKLFF
TRBJ2-1	TRBD2	many	TRBV7-2	CASSLEGSGRIYEQFF
TRBJ2-7	TRBD2	many	TRBV11-1	CASSLESGGSYEQYF
TRBJ2-2	-	many	TRBV28	CASSLDQSTGELFF
TRBJ2-5	TRBD2	-	TRBV24-1	CATSDLQAGGRAETQYF
TRBJ1-5	-	-	TRBV4-2	CASSQGGIFHSYSNQPQHF
TRBJ2-1	TRBD2	many	TRBV25-1	CASSDSGIKGNEQFF
TRBJ2-3	-	many	TRBV20-1	CSAVSTDTQYF
TRBJ2-7	TRBD2	-	TRBV20-1	CSASRLAEGYEQYF
TRBJ1-2	-	few	TRBV11-2	CASGSRSNYGYTF
TRBJ2-3	-	many	TRBV27	CASRPRTDTQYF
TRBJ2-7	TRBD2	many	TRBV5-1	CASSRSGSSYEQYF
TRBJ1-5	-	many	TRBV2	CASSGGLINQPQHF
TRBJ1-4	-	-	TRBV7-6	CASSPRRVQGGPNEKLFF
TRBJ2-5	-	few	TRBV19	CASSGFQETQYF
TRBJ1-2	-	many	TRBV25-1	CATRWGGYGYTF
TRBJ2-5	TRBD2	many	TRBV12-3/TRBV12-4	CASTLGLAGGPWETQYF
TRBJ2-2	TRBD1	many	TRBV30	CAWTRTGSTGELFF
TRBJ2-1	TRBD2	-	TRBV29-1	CSAPGTSADNEQFF
TRBJ1-1	TRBD1	many	TRBV6-2/TRBV6-3	CASMTGKREAFF
TRBJ2-7	-	-	TRBV18	CASSRDGGQYF